The 2 T cell receptor beta chains below all came from one sample that was sequenced in a study of prognosis after radiotherapy for stage I lung cancer. Using two-round multiplex PCR, the authors amplified TCR beta CDR3 from genomic DNA. The use of primers specific to each TRBV and TRBJ gene characterized first-round PCR. TCRdb reanalysed the multiplex PCR reads using MiXCR and keeps one entry per CDR3 protein. This sample has about 15,000 distinct CDR3 sequences, with over 15% found just once. The source material was PBMCs, sampled before or after stereotactic body radiation therapy (not recorded which). The receptors shown here come from a donor of 50 years or more with non-small cell lung cancer.

This clonotype was recorded at least ten times. The chain is built from TRBV5-1 and TRBJ1-1; D uncertain. This CDR3 is built from 14 residues. V was shortened by 5 bases and J by 4 bases, with 15 bases between the two germline ends. CDR1 and CDR2 (germline): SGHRS, YFSETQ. The CDR3 DNA sequence: TGCGCCAGCAGTTACTCTACAGCGACCACTGAAGCTTTCTTT. It is translated as CASSYSTATTEAFF.

This clonotype was seen many times. CDR3 nucleotide sequence: TGTGCCAGCAGCCAAGATGAGAGTCACGACTCTGGAAACACCATATATTTT. The encoded protein is CASSQDESHDSGNTIYF. The J gene is TRBJ1-3, the V gene TRBV14; D uncertain. The CDR3 spans 17 residues. With 0 bases removed from V and 0 bases from J, the gap between germline ends came to 12 bases. Germline-derived CDR1 and CDR2 are SGHDN and FVKESK.